This TCR beta chain was sequenced for a study of T cells in tumors after PD-1 blockade. Study background: A subset received ongoing vismodegib 150 mg daily alongside anti-PD-1 therapy.

Germline lookup yields CDR1 LGHNA and CDR2 YNFKEQ. The CDR3 is 16 residues long. Germline trimming cut 0 bases from V and 6 bases from J; bases unmatched to any gene: 10. The repertoire was sequenced with immunoSEQ multiplex PCR; TCRdb's copy has only in-frame clones and lacks some. Counted here are more than 8,000 clones, around 60% occurring once; the ten biggest clones make up roughly 4.7%. The material was tumor tissue, obtained after anti-PD-1 treatment. This TCR was recovered from a human donor with basal cell carcinoma. The V call is TRBV4-2, the J call TRBJ1-2; 7 bases align to TRBD1. The CDR3: CASSQDLGRGSDGYTF. In nucleotides, the CDR3 is TGTGCCAGCAGCCAAGATCTTGGCAGGGGGTCCGATGGCTACACCTTC.